This section outlines one TCR beta chain sequence together with its context. The antigen is not known. The CDR3 covers 14 residues. Germline lookup yields CDR1 SGHVS and CDR2 FNYEAQ. Trimming stripped 0 bases from V and 2 bases from J, with 8 bases between. This sample is part of a study of cytomegalovirus exposure and HLA in healthy donors. The wider study: The 550 to 700 first-cohort repertoires and the 130 or so validation repertoires shared the same platform, a later analysis reported.

The table came from immunoSEQ multiplex PCR; TCRdb's copy has only in-frame clones and leaves some out. The table shows roughly 230,000 clones, with about 92% occurring only once. Study results and limitations: The classifier reportedly diagnosed cytomegalovirus status with high specificity and sensitivity. Rarity held for most TCR sequences, but there were some public TCRs that occurred in many donors. The finding came from a later analysis; first-cohort TCR clusters tended to co-occur in the roughly 120 validation repertoires.

The sample consisted of PBMCs. The clonotype was recovered from a woman in her twenties or thirties in good health and CMV-seronegative. The chain has TRBV7-6 and TRBJ2-7; D possibly corresponds to TRBD2 (5 bases). The CDR3 region has the DNA TGTGCCAGCAGCTTAGCGGACGGGACCTACGAGCAGTACTTC. Residues: CASSLADGTYEQYF.